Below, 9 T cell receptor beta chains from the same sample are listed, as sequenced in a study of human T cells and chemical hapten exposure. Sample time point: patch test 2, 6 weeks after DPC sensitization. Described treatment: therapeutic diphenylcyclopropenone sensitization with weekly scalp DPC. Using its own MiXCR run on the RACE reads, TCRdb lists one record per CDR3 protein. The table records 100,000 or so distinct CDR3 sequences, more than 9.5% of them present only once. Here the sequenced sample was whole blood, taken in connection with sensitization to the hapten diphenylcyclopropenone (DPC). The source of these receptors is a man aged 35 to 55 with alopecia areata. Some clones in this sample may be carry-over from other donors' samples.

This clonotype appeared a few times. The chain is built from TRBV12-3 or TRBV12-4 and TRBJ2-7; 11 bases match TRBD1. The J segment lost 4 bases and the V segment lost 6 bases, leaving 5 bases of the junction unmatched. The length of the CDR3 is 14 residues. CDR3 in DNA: TGTGCCAGCAGCCGGACAGGGGGCGGGTACGAGCAGTACTTC. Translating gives CASSRTGGGYEQYF.

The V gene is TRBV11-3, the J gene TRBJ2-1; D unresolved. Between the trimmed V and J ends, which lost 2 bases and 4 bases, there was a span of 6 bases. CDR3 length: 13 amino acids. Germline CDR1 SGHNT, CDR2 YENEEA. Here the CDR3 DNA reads TGTGCCAGCAGCTTAAGAGGATACAATGAGCAGTTCTTC. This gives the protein CASSLRGYNEQFF.

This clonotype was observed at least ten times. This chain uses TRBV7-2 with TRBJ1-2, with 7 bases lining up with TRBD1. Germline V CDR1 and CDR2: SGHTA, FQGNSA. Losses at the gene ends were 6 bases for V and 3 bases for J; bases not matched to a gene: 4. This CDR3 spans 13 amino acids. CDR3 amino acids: CASSPDRDYGYTF. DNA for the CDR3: TGTGCCAGCAGTCCCGACAGGGACTATGGCTACACCTTC.

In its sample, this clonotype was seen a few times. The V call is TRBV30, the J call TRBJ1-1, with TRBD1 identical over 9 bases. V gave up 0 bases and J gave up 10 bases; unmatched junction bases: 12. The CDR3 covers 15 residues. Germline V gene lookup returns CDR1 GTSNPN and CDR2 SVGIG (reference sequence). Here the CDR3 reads CAWSVLPTGGSGAFF. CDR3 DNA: TGTGCCTGGAGTGTACTTCCCACAGGGGGCTCGGGAGCTTTCTTT.

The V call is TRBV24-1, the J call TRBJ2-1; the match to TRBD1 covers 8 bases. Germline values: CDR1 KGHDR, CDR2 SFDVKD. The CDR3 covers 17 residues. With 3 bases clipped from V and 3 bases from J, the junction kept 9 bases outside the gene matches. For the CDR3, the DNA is TGTGCCACCAGTGATCCGCAGGGGGCCTCCTACTACAATGAGCAGTTCTTC. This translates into CATSDPQGASYYNEQFF.

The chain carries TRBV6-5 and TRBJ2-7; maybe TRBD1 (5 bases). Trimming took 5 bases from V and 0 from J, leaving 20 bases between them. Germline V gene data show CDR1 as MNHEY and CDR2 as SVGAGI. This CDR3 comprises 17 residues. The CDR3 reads CASSIFRWTHHSYEQYV. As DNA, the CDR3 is TGTGCCAGCAGTATCTTTAGGTGGACACACCACTCCTACGAGCAGTACGTC.

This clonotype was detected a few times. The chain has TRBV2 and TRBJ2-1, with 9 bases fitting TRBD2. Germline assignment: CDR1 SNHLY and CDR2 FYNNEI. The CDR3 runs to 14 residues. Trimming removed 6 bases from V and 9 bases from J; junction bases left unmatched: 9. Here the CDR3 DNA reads TGTGCCAGCAGCCCCTTAGCGGGAGAGAGTGAGCAGTTCTTC. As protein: CASSPLAGESEQFF. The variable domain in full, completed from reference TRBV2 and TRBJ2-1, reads EPEVTQTPSHQVTQMGQEVILRCVPISNHLYFYWYRQILGQKVEFLVSFYNNEISEKSEIFDDQFSVERPDGSNFTLKIRSTKLEDSAMYFCASSPLAGESEQFFGPGTRLTVL.

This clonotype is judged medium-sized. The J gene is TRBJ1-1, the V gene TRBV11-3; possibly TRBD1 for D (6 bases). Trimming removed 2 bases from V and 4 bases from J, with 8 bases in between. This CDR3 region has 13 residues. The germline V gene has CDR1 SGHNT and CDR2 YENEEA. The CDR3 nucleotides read TGTGCCAGCAGCTTAACGACAGGCACTGAAGCTTTCTTT. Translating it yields CASSLTTGTEAFF.

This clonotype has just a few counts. CDR3 in amino acids: CASSQEWDSSSYEQYF. The CDR3 DNA reads as TGTGCCAGCAGCCAAGAATGGGACAGCAGCTCCTACGAGCAGTACTTC. V and J are TRBV4-2 and TRBJ2-7, with 7 bases identical to TRBD1. This CDR3 is built from 16 residues. V was pared by 0 bases and J by 0 bases, with 5 bases of the junction left unmatched. Looked up from germline, CDR1 is LGHNA and CDR2 is YNFKEQ.